These 27 T cell receptor beta chains originate from one sample sequenced in a study of blood T cell repertoires in COVID-19. The data were produced by immunoSEQ multiplex PCR, yet TCRdb's version contains in-frame clones alone and is incomplete. The sample holds under 150,000 clones, roughly 76% seen once. The sequencing input was peripheral blood. The receptor source for this set is a woman aged 45 to 65 with active or convalescent COVID-19.

This clone was seen a few times. An end of the junction does not agree with germline; a read error may underlie this. The chain couples TRBV27 to TRBJ2-7; a possible D gene is TRBD2 (5 bases). Germline assignment: CDR1 MNHEY and CDR2 SMNVEV (reference sequence). The CDR3 runs to 15 residues. For the CDR3, the DNA is TGTGCCAGCAGCCTTGGCCCGGGAAATCCATACGGGCAGTACTTC. It specifies CASSLGPGNPYGQYF.

This rearrangement joins TRBV6-5 to TRBJ2-5, with D perhaps matching TRBD1 (6 bases). The CDR3 consists of 15 residues. Germline CDR1 reads MNHEY; CDR2 reads SVGAGI. V was clipped by 2 bases and J by 5 bases, with 15 bases between them. The CDR3 DNA sequence: TGTGCCAGCAGTTACCCCGGACAGAGCAGGGAGACCCAGTACTTC. It specifies CASSYPGQSRETQYF.

On this clone: The junction and the germline gene differ at one end; a read error may be behind it. The chain couples TRBV7-7 to TRBJ2-1; a weak D match, TRBD2 (5 bases). CDR1 and CDR2 from the germline V gene are SSHAT and FNYEAQ (reference sequence). This CDR3 region has 15 residues. Here the CDR3 reads CASSLSHGDYNEQFF. CDR3 DNA sequence: TGTGCTAGCAGCCTAAGCCACGGGGACTACAATGAGCAGTTCTTC.

This clone was seen more than once but under ten times. This chain joins TRBV3-1 (or the pseudogene TRBV3-2) and TRBJ2-2, with D unresolved. Germline-derived CDR1 and CDR2 are LGHDT and YNNKEL (reference sequence). The V end was cut by 4 bases, the J end by 4 bases, with 4 bases between. The CDR3 sequence is 12 residues long. Here the CDR3 DNA reads TGTGCCAGCAGCCGAGTCACCGGGGAGCTGTTTTTT. Protein sequence: CASSRVTGELFF.

CDR3 amino acids: CASSGRVGNEKLFF. The CDR3 DNA sequence: TGTGCCAGCAGCGGCAGGGTGGGTAATGAAAAACTGTTTTTT. V gene TRBV3-1 (or the pseudogene TRBV3-2) combines with J gene TRBJ1-4; a possible D gene is TRBD1 (5 bases). V dropped 5 bases and J dropped 4 bases, with 11 bases sitting between them. The germline CDR1 and CDR2 sequences are LGHDT and YNNKEL (reference sequence). CDR3 length equals 14 residues.

This chain links TRBV2 with TRBJ2-1; 11 positions match TRBD2. The CDR3 totals 17 residues. The germline gives CDR1 SNHLY, CDR2 FYNNEI. V trimming: 8 bases; J trimming: 6 bases; junction bases outside the gene matches: 15. CDR3 residues: CASRHGVIAGGPNEQFF. CDR3 nucleotide sequence: TGTGCCAGCCGCCACGGGGTAATAGCGGGAGGGCCCAATGAGCAGTTCTTC.

Only a few counts were recorded for this clone. The chain uses TRBV4-3 and TRBJ2-5; TRBD2 matches 13 bases. The germline V gene encodes CDR1 LGHNA and CDR2 YSLEER. There are 17 residues in the CDR3. J lost 2 bases, V lost 0 bases, and 3 bases had no gene match. The CDR3 sequence: CASSQDATSGGQETQYF. CDR3 bases: TGCGCCAGCAGCCAAGATGCGACTAGCGGGGGGCAAGAGACCCAGTACTTC.

The CDR3 loop is CASSRRDTLRGTGELFF. CDR3 in DNA: TGTGCCAGCAGCCGCCGGGACACACTCCGGGGCACCGGGGAGCTGTTTTTT. V gene TRBV14 combines with J gene TRBJ2-2; D is possibly TRBD1 (6 bases). Trimming removed 4 bases from V and 4 bases from J, with 19 bases in between. CDR3 length: 17 amino acids. Germline CDR1 SGHDN, CDR2 FVKESK.

This clone was seen just once. V usage is TRBV3-1 (or the pseudogene TRBV3-2) and J usage is TRBJ2-2, with D unclear. Between the trimmed V and J ends, which lost 1 base and 2 bases, there was a span of 8 bases. CDR3 length: 15 residues. In germline, CDR1 is LGHDT, CDR2 YNNKEL (reference sequence). CDR3 nucleotide sequence: TGTGCCAGCAGCCAAGTCACAGAAAACACCGGGGAGCTGTTTTTT. This gives the protein CASSQVTENTGELFF.

This rearrangement joins TRBV25-1 to TRBJ1-2; TRBD1 aligns across 9 bases. CDR3 length equals 13 residues. J was trimmed by 4 bases and V by 3 bases; bases with no gene match: 0. The germline gives CDR1 MGHDK, CDR2 SYGVNS. The CDR3: CASSETGGYGYTF. The CDR3 DNA sequence: TGTGCCAGCAGTGAGACAGGGGGCTATGGCTACACCTTC.

The chain recombines TRBV30 with TRBJ1-1, with TRBD1 matching 9 bases. This CDR3 comprises 13 residues. Germline CDR1 is GTSNPN and CDR2 is SVGIG (reference sequence). V shed 7 bases, J shed 11 bases, and the junction held 14 bases outside the gene matches. CDR3 residues: CASTNPGTGSAFF. CDR3 in DNA: TGTGCCTCTACAAATCCCGGGACAGGGAGTGCTTTCTTT.

This rearrangement joins TRBV5-1 to TRBJ1-4; 9 bases align to TRBD1. V was pared by 3 bases and J by 7 bases, with 7 bases of the junction left unmatched. Germline V gives CDR1 SGHRS, CDR2 YFSETQ. This CDR3 has 15 amino acids. For the CDR3, the DNA is TGCGCCAGCAGCTCTATACAGGGGGCGGGTGAAAAACTGTTTTTT. Translated, it gives CASSSIQGAGEKLFF.

The CDR3 bases are TGTGCCAGCAGTTTCGGTTGGACTAGCGGGAGTGGGGAGACCCAGTACTTC. Its translation: CASSFGWTSGSGETQYF. This chain joins TRBV6-2 or TRBV6-3 and TRBJ2-5; 13 bases line up with TRBD2. This CDR3 comprises 17 residues. J lost 5 bases, V lost 4 bases, and 10 bases had no gene match. Germline lookup yields CDR1 MNHEY and CDR2 SVGEGT.

CDR3 DNA sequence: TGTGCCAGCAGCGGGGAGCTCCCGAACACCGGGGAGCTGTTTTTT. Amino acid sequence: CASSGELPNTGELFF. The chain links TRBV28 to TRBJ2-2; D might be TRBD2 (5 bases). CDR3 length: 15 residues. Deletions cut 6 bases from V and 0 bases from J, with 11 bases between. CDR1 and CDR2 (germline): MDHEN, SYDVKM.

The chain carries TRBV9 and TRBJ2-5; no clear D. The CDR3 runs to 13 residues. V was clipped by 0 bases and J by 1 base, with 4 bases between them. Germline V CDR1 and CDR2: SGDLS, YYNGEE. This chain's CDR3 is CASSVASQETQYF. The CDR3 bases are TGTGCCAGCAGCGTAGCGTCCCAAGAGACCCAGTACTTC.

The V gene is TRBV19, the J gene TRBJ2-7, with 7 bases aligning to TRBD1. Looked up from germline, CDR1 is LNHDA and CDR2 is SQIVND (reference sequence). V was clipped by 1 base and J by 0 bases; unmatched bases: 3. The length of the CDR3 is 15 residues. CDR3 region: CASSIGAGGSYEQYF. The DNA for the CDR3 is TGTGCCAGTAGTATAGGGGCAGGGGGCTCCTACGAGCAGTACTTC.

V is TRBV11-3 and J is TRBJ1-4; the D gene is possibly TRBD1 (6 bases). Trimming took off 1 base at V and 8 bases at J, with 17 bases between the two ends. Germline CDR1 is SGHNT and CDR2 is YENEEA. This CDR3 is built from 16 residues. For the CDR3, the DNA is TGTGCCAGCAGCTTAGCTGGGGGCAGGGTCAGAGAAAAACTGTTTTTT. Amino acid sequence: CASSLAGGRVREKLFF.

The chain couples TRBV9 to TRBJ2-4, with TRBD1 identical over 7 bases. The V gene end was trimmed by 2 bases and the J gene end by 9 bases; junction bases not matched to a gene: 5. This CDR3 comprises 13 residues. CDR1 and CDR2 (germline): SGDLS, YYNGEE. CDR3 bases: TGTGCCAGCAGCGTTCCGGACAGGACCATTCAGTACTTC. Amino acids: CASSVPDRTIQYF.

The chain employs TRBV3-1 (or the pseudogene TRBV3-2) and TRBJ2-5; the match to TRBD2 covers 7 bases. The CDR3 contains 15 residues. The ends lost 0 bases at V and 2 bases at J; junction bases unmatched: 3. Germline V lookup: CDR1 LGHDT, CDR2 YNNKEL (reference sequence). The CDR3 DNA sequence: TGTGCCAGCAGCCAAGATACGGGGGGACAAGAGACCCAGTACTTC. Amino acid sequence: CASSQDTGGQETQYF.

The CDR3 nucleotides read TGTGCCAGCAGGACTAGCGGGATAGTGAGATACAATGAGCAGTTCTTC. Encoded protein: CASRTSGIVRYNEQFF. The chain is built from TRBV27 and TRBJ2-1, with 11 positions matching TRBD2. CDR3 length: 16 residues. Per germline, CDR1 MNHEY and CDR2 SMNVEV (reference sequence). With V trimmed by 6 bases and J by 4 bases, 8 bases remained unmatched.

The chain carries TRBV19 and TRBJ2-1; 7 nucleotides agree with TRBD2. Trimming cost V 4 bases and J 6 bases; bases outside gene matches: 15. CDR1 is LNHDA and CDR2 is SQIVND in the germline V gene (reference sequence). This CDR3 is built from 17 residues. The CDR3 sequence: CASSSLMGQGGPNEQFF. CDR3 nucleotide sequence: TGTGCCAGTAGTAGCCTCATGGGGCAGGGAGGGCCCAATGAGCAGTTCTTC.

Concerning this clone: Other DNA sequences from this sample encode an identical CDR3 as well. V usage is TRBV11-2 and J usage is TRBJ2-2, with D perhaps matching TRBD2 (6 bases). Trimming removed 3 bases at V and 2 bases at J, with 7 bases between. Germline lookup yields CDR1 SGHAT and CDR2 FQNNGV. There are 14 residues in the CDR3. CDR3 protein: CASSLGTNTGELFF. In DNA form, the CDR3 reads TGTGCCAGCAGCTTGGGGACTAACACCGGGGAGCTGTTTTTT.

The genes are TRBV27 and TRBJ2-7; a weak D match, TRBD2 (6 bases). The germline V gene has CDR1 MNHEY and CDR2 SMNVEV (reference sequence). Trimming cost V 6 bases and J 0 bases, with 12 bases left between them. The CDR3 loop spans 14 amino acids. The CDR3 is CASRTLAGSYEQYF. DNA for the CDR3: TGTGCCAGCAGGACACTAGCAGGCTCCTACGAGCAGTACTTC.

The chain has TRBV3-1 (or the pseudogene TRBV3-2) and TRBJ2-7, with D unclear. CDR3 length: 14 amino acids. Between the trimmed V and J ends, which lost 2 bases and 3 bases, there was a span of 11 bases. Germline CDR1 reads LGHDT; CDR2 reads YNNKEL (reference sequence). This CDR3 is CASSQSGGGYEQYF. CDR3 DNA: TGTGCCAGCAGCCAATCCGGTGGCGGCTACGAGCAGTACTTC.

This clone is a singleton in its sample. The chain employs TRBV7-3 and TRBJ2-1, with TRBD2 identical over 11 bases. This CDR3 has 16 residues. Trimming at V came to 0 bases and at J to 2 bases, leaving 0 bases not matched to a gene. Per the germline V gene, CDR1 is SGHTA and CDR2 is FQGTGA. CDR3 sequence: CASSLTLAGAYNEQFF. The CDR3 DNA reads as TGTGCCAGCAGCTTAACACTAGCGGGAGCCTACAATGAGCAGTTCTTC.

V usage is TRBV4-3 and J usage is TRBJ2-5; tentative D call: TRBD1 (6 bases). The CDR3 covers 16 residues. The germline V gene encodes CDR1 LGHNA and CDR2 YSLEER. The V end was cut by 3 bases, the J end by 2 bases, with 16 bases between. The DNA of the CDR3 is TGCGCCAGCAGCCATTCCGGACAGAACCCGCAAGAGACCCAGTACTTC. Its translation is CASSHSGQNPQETQYF.

This clone occurred many times. The rearrangement uses TRBV29-1 and TRBJ2-1; a weak D match, TRBD2 (6 bases). Germline CDR1 is SQVTM and CDR2 is ANQGSEA. With 5 bases removed from V and 3 bases from J, the gap between germline ends came to 29 bases. This CDR3 has 19 residues. The CDR3 DNA sequence: TGCAGCGTTCCGGCCGGGACTGGGTACTTCGGATCCGGCTACAATGAGCAGTTCTTC. Residues: CSVPAGTGYFGSGYNEQFF.